This TCR beta chain originates from a study of cytomegalovirus exposure and HLA in healthy donors. In regard to this clone: Its antigen is unknown.

Study-wide results and caveats: Later work found that TCR association rates differed between HLA loci; DRB1 had the most and HLA-C the fewest. The study listed around 150 cytomegalovirus-associated TCR beta chains.

With 60 Vbeta and 13 Jbeta primers, the PCR was carried out. Here immunoSEQ multiplex PCR was the method, and the copy in TCRdb shows in-frame clones only, minus some. In the table there are about 140,000 clones, about four fifths of which are singletons. This CDR3 comprises 17 residues. CDR1 MGHRA and CDR2 YSYEKL come from the germline V gene. V was cut by 4 bases and J by 2 bases, with 18 bases left in between. Nominal health characterized the donors when sampled, though unrecorded immune exposures were likely. Sequenced material: PBMCs. The origin of this receptor is a woman aged 40-49 years in good health and CMV-seropositive. The rearrangement uses TRBV4-1 and TRBJ1-3; D remains unclear. CDR3 protein: CASSPVSGKGPGNTIYF. DNA for the CDR3: TGCGCCAGCAGCCCCGTCTCGGGGAAAGGTCCTGGAAACACCATATATTTT.